This T cell receptor beta chain was captured by sequencing in a study of identical twins. CDR1 and CDR2 from the germline V gene are SGHAT and FQNNGV. Unmatched junction bases numbered 15, after V lost 10 bases and J lost 1 base. This CDR3 region has 18 residues. As concerns this clonotype: Its antigen is still unknown.

The authors used template switching to add a universal primer site and gave cDNA unique molecular identifiers. Each CDR3 protein is one row after TCRdb ran MiXCR on the 5' RACE reads. This table has around 530,000 distinct CDR3 sequences, 13% to 15% appearing once. Study conclusions and caveats: The study based its conclusions on cross-sectional statistical analysis and did not follow the same donors. Whereas memory repertoires showed no such difference, abundant cord blood beta clonotypes carried fewer insertions. Models, which agreed with sharing between unrelated individuals, nonetheless underestimated the out-of-frame TCR alpha sharing seen in monozygotic twins.

The data also belong to a second study, concerning yellow fever vaccine responses in identical twins.

The chain is built from TRBV11-2 and TRBJ2-3; 12 bases map to TRBD2. This TCR derives from a woman aged 18-29 years in good health. The sequencing sample was made of CD4+ T cells sorted from blood. The CDR3 sequence is CATMGWGTSGRRTDTQYF. As DNA, the CDR3 is TGTGCCACCATGGGTTGGGGGACTAGCGGGCGTCGCACAGATACGCAGTATTTT.